Below, one T cell receptor (beta chain) is given with its context. This clone was seen a few times. Its recognized antigen is unknown. No clone much larger than this one lies a single base away; base qualities are absent. The data belong to a study of blood T cell repertoires in COVID-19 (dated by TCRdb to the early 2020s). Study-wide context: Collaborator samples came from the United States, Italy and Spain and covered acute and convalescent phases of COVID-19. The repertoires were released in a freely available public database meant as a resource for research on the immune response to SARS-CoV-2. The prospective study material was composed of cDNA or gDNA derived from T cells, B-cell-depleted T cells, or PBMCs. Samples were obtained from the ongoing ImmuneRACE study (first 160 participants) and from some 1,300 subjects provided by 6 global collaborators. Where HLA class I and class II types were available, the types were taken from metadata supplied by the sample provider, not from assay-based typing. Subjects who had been exposed to COVID-19, were actively infected with it, or had recovered from it provided the deeply sampled blood TCRbeta repertoires that made up the dataset. The sample metadata nearly always contained a de-identified subject ID, COVID-19 status, age in years and sex.

The CDR3 holds 13 amino acids from the cysteine to the phenylalanine. The only DNA kept is the CDR3, 39 bases in frame from the first base. What the authors observed across the whole study: How much clinical and demographic metadata was included differed by source and by participant, and the metadata was provided uncurated.

Collaborating institutions collected whole blood in K2EDTA tubes following their own protocols. Collaborator samples were shipped for TCRbeta analysis as frozen whole blood, isolated PBMCs, or DNA extracted from either sample type. TCRbeta CDR3 regions were amplified from genomic DNA by means of the immunoSEQ Assay, a bias-controlled multiplex PCR. In the paper's pipeline: The number of nucleated cells in each sample was estimated from the amplification of reference gene primers within the assay. Sequence reads were collapsed and filtered to measure the absolute abundance of every unique TCRbeta CDR3 rearrangement. For each sample, productive Simpson clonality was calculated as the square root of Simpson's diversity index across productive rearrangements. TCRdb mirrors the immuneACCESS table, restricted to in-frame sequences. Some clones are absent from its copies; in checked studies, under half trace to an unresolved V gene, and the reason for the others is unknown. D and trimming come from the DNA, and the V and J calls and clone size come from that table. This sample is represented by 160,000 or so clones; about 77% of them were singletons. Together, the top ten hold approximately 14% of the sample.

Sequenced sample: peripheral blood. The rearranged chain carries TRBV1 and TRBJ1-6; no DNA check was done on the table's D call, TRBD1. TRBV1 corresponds to a pseudogene. This clonotype was obtained from a woman aged 80 or over with acute or convalescent COVID-19. The CDR3 has the sequence CTSRNRGHSPLHF. The sequenced DNA is TGCACCAGCAGGAACAGGGGGCATTCACCCCTCCACTTT.